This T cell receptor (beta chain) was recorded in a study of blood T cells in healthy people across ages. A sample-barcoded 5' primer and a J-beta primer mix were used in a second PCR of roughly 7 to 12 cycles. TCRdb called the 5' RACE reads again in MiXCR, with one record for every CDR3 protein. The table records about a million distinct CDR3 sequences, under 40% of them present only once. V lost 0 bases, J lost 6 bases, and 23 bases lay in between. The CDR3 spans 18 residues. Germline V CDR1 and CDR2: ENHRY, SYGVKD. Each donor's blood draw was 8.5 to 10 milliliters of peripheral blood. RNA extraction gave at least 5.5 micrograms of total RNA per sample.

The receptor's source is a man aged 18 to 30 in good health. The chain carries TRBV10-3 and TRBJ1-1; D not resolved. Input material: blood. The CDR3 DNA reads TGTGCCATCAGTGAGTCGAGGTCAATGAAAATCTCGTCCGCTGAAGCTTTCTTT. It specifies CAISESRSMKISSAEAFF.